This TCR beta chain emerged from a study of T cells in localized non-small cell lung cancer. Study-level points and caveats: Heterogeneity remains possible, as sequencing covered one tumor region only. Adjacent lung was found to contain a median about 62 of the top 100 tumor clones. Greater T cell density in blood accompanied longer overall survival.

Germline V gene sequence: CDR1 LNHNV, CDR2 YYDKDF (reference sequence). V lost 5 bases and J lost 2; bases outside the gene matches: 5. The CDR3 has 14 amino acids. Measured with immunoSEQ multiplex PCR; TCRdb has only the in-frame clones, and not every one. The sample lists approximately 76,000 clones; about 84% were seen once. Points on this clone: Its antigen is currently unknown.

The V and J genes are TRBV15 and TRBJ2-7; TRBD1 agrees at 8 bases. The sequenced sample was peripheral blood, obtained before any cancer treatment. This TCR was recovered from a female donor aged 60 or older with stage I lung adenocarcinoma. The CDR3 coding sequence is TGTGCCACCAGCCGTGACAGGGGACCCTACGAGCAGTACTTC. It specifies CATSRDRGPYEQYF.